This TCR beta chain derives from a study of blood T cell repertoires in COVID-19. Study information: In each case, the material was cDNA or gDNA derived from T cells, B-cell-depleted T cells, or PBMCs.

Germline CDR1 and CDR2: MNHEY and SMNVEV (reference sequence). CDR3 length: 15 amino acids. Trimming at V came to 2 bases and at J to 7 bases, leaving 11 bases not matched to a gene. Authors' methods: From reference gene primer amplification, estimates of nucleated cell counts were derived. Sequencing was performed with immunoSEQ multiplex PCR; in TCRdb, only in-frame clones are kept and a portion is missing. V and J calls and clone size follow that table, whereas D and trimming were derived from the DNA. The top ten hold more than 1% of the sample, which has roughly 250,000 clones, roughly nine tenths seen once.

The rearrangement joins TRBV27 to TRBJ2-7; 7 nucleotides match TRBD1. This TCR was sampled from a human donor in a cohort exposed to, infected with or recovered from COVID-19 (not recorded which). The donor label of this sample is uncertain. The specimen sequenced was PBMCs or T cells enriched from blood (not recorded which). CDR3: CASSLIGTAAREQYF. The CDR3 DNA is TGTGCCAGCAGTTTAATAGGGACAGCAGCGAGGGAGCAGTACTTC.